This is a list of T cell receptor beta chains from one sample in a study of blood T cell repertoires in COVID-19. The repertoire was sequenced with immunoSEQ multiplex PCR; TCRdb's copy has only in-frame clones and lacks some. The repertoire holds 200,000 to 250,000 clones, with about 90% as singletons. Sequencing was done on a sample of PBMCs or T cells enriched from blood (not recorded which). These receptor sequences come from a woman between 45 and 65 years old with acute COVID-19. Both conserved end residues are part of each CDR3. D genes are given only for firm matches. Clone sizes are given selectively: once, few, many, or a class where the clone is expanded.

v_gene	j_gene	d_gene	abundance	CDR3aa	CDR3nt
TRBV28	TRBJ1-6	NA	once	CASSLGGIYNSPLHF	TGTGCCAGCAGTTTAGGGGGGATTTATAATTCACCCCTCCACTTT
TRBV3-1/TRBV3-2	TRBJ1-2	NA	NA	CASSQDANYYGYTF	TGTGCCAGCAGCCAAGATGCAAACTACTATGGCTACACCTTC
TRBV9	TRBJ2-1	TRBD2	NA	CASSRTLGSGRDNEQFF	TGTGCCAGCAGCCGGACACTGGGTAGCGGGAGGGACAATGAGCAGTTCTTC
TRBV19	TRBJ1-5	TRBD1	once	CASTSGQGWNQPQHF	TGTGCCAGTACCTCGGGACAGGGTTGGAATCAGCCCCAGCATTTT
TRBV6-1	TRBJ2-1	TRBD2	NA	CASSGVSRTSGNEQFF	TGTGCCAGCAGTGGGGTCTCCCGGACTAGCGGCAATGAGCAGTTCTTC
TRBV7-2	TRBJ2-7	TRBD2	NA	CASSSFGTSGSYEQYF	TGTGCCAGCAGTTCGTTCGGGACTAGCGGCTCCTACGAGCAGTACTTC
TRBV28	TRBJ2-5	TRBD2	NA	CASSPGGFSGRAVGTQYF	TGTGCCAGCAGTCCAGGGGGTTTTAGCGGGAGGGCAGTAGGGACCCAGTACTTC
TRBV19	TRBJ1-1	NA	NA	CASSPVPGTEAFF	TGTGCCAGTAGCCCTGTCCCGGGGACTGAAGCTTTCTTT
TRBV4-1	TRBJ1-3	TRBD1	many	CASRDRAGNTIYF	TGCGCCAGCAGGGACAGGGCTGGAAACACCATATATTTT
TRBV7-9	TRBJ2-5	NA	NA	CASSLEGAIVGPETQYF	TGTGCCAGCAGCTTAGAAGGGGCGATTGTGGGTCCGGAGACCCAGTACTTC
TRBV9	TRBJ2-3	TRBD2	NA	CASSVGLAETDTQYF	TGTGCCAGCAGCGTAGGACTAGCGGAAACAGATACGCAGTATTTT
TRBV7-9	TRBJ2-7	TRBD1	few	CASSSGGTGAYEQYF	TGTGCCAGCAGCTCCGGGGGGACAGGGGCCTACGAGCAGTACTTC
TRBV9	TRBJ1-1	NA	NA	CASSVGGGAMNTEAFF	TGTGCCAGCAGCGTAGGCGGAGGGGCGATGAACACTGAAGCTTTCTTT
TRBV9	TRBJ2-1	NA	NA	CASSVEDYRGEQFF	TGTGCCAGCAGCGTAGAGGACTATCGCGGGGAGCAGTTCTTC
TRBV5-1	TRBJ1-1	TRBD1	NA	CASSYGTGNMNTEAFF	TGCGCCAGCAGCTATGGGACAGGGAATATGAACACTGAAGCTTTCTTT
TRBV7-3	TRBJ2-5	NA	NA	CASSSRSGGKETQYF	TGTGCCAGCAGCTCCCGATCGGGGGGCAAAGAGACCCAGTACTTC
TRBV13	TRBJ2-7	TRBD1	NA	CASSPTRTGYEQYF	TGTGCCAGCAGCCCTACTAGGACAGGCTACGAGCAGTACTTC
TRBV28	TRBJ1-3	NA	NA	CASSLYQGGGNTIYF	TGTGCCAGCAGCCTGTATCAGGGTGGAGGAAACACCATATATTTT
TRBV10-3	TRBJ2-7	NA	NA	CAITRFLADSYEQYF	TGTGCCATCACCCGGTTCCTAGCAGACTCCTACGAGCAGTACTTC
TRBV18	TRBJ2-7	TRBD2	NA	CASSRPGLAGYEQYF	TGTGCCAGCTCACGACCGGGACTAGCGGGATACGAGCAGTACTTC
TRBV28	TRBJ2-5	NA	NA	CASSSARETQYF	TGTGCCAGCAGCTCCGCGCGAGAGACCCAGTACTTC
TRBV6-2/TRBV6-3	TRBJ2-2	TRBD2	once	CASSYGASGNTGELFF	TGTGCCAGCAGTTACGGGGCTAGCGGGAACACCGGGGAGCTGTTTTTT
TRBV7-2	TRBJ1-5	NA	NA	CASSFGGAGNQPQHF	TGTGCCAGCAGCTTTGGGGGGGCTGGCAATCAGCCCCAGCATTTT
TRBV27	TRBJ2-7	NA	NA	CASSISSLTDRASYEQYF	TGTGCCAGCAGCATATCGTCTCTAACGGACAGAGCGTCCTACGAGCAGTACTTC
TRBV28	TRBJ2-7	NA	NA	CASSSSGQLYEQYF	TGTGCCAGCAGTTCGAGCGGGCAACTCTACGAGCAGTACTTC
TRBV25-1	TRBJ2-1	TRBD2	NA	CASSEGGLAEYNEQFF	TGTGCCAGCAGTGAGGGGGGACTAGCGGAGTACAATGAGCAGTTCTTC
TRBV27	TRBJ1-2	TRBD1	NA	CASRSLLQGRSGYTF	TGTGCCAGCAGGAGTTTATTACAGGGGAGGAGTGGCTACACCTTC
TRBV2	TRBJ1-4	NA	NA	CASKPRDFGEKLFF	TGTGCCAGCAAGCCCAGGGACTTCGGGGAAAAACTGTTTTTT
TRBV27	TRBJ2-7	TRBD2	NA	CASQGGGRAYYEQYF	TGTGCCAGCCAGGGCGGGGGTAGAGCCTACTACGAGCAGTACTTC
TRBV5-6	TRBJ2-1	TRBD1	NA	CASSLGDRSYNEQFF	TGTGCCAGCAGCTTGGGGGACAGATCCTACAATGAGCAGTTCTTC
TRBV10-3	TRBJ2-7	NA	NA	CAISEVEGAAYEQYF	TGTGCCATCAGTGAGGTGGAGGGGGCGGCCTACGAGCAGTACTTC
TRBV7-9	TRBJ1-2	NA	NA	CASSHRQSYGYTF	TGTGCCAGCAGCCACCGACAGAGCTATGGCTACACCTTC
TRBV6-5	TRBJ2-7	NA	NA	CASSLTGTTYEQYF	TGTGCCAGCAGCCTAACCGGGACAACTTACGAGCAGTACTTC
TRBV19	TRBJ1-5	NA	NA	CASSRGGGSNQPQHF	TGTGCCAGTAGCAGGGGTGGCGGTAGCAATCAGCCCCAGCATTTT
TRBV24-1	TRBJ2-1	TRBD2	NA	CATSHPSGRESSYNEQFF	TGTGCCACCAGTCATCCTAGCGGGCGCGAAAGCTCCTACAATGAGCAGTTCTTC
TRBV7-9	TRBJ2-7	TRBD1	few	CASSPPTGSYEQYF	TGTGCCAGCAGCCCACCGACAGGGTCCTACGAGCAGTACTTC
TRBV7-2	TRBJ2-1	TRBD2	NA	CASSLVGTRANEQFF	TGTGCCAGCAGCTTAGTCGGGACTAGGGCGAATGAGCAGTTCTTC
TRBV6-5	TRBJ2-1	NA	NA	CASSHLGDEQFF	TGTGCCAGCAGCCATCTCGGTGATGAGCAGTTCTTC
TRBV7-9	TRBJ1-3	TRBD1	few	CASSFIRGTGNTIYF	TGTGCCAGCAGCTTTATCAGGGGGACCGGAAACACCATATATTTT
TRBV15	TRBJ1-1	NA	NA	CATSRDFRGLGAFF	TGTGCCACCAGCAGAGATTTCCGAGGGTTGGGAGCTTTCTTT
TRBV6-4	TRBJ2-3	TRBD2	NA	CASSVEAGGPGDTQYF	TGTGCCAGCAGTGTCGAAGCGGGAGGGCCGGGAGATACGCAGTATTTT
TRBV6-5	TRBJ2-1	NA	NA	CASSPVGGPYNEQFF	TGTGCCAGCAGCCCCGTAGGGGGTCCGTACAATGAGCAGTTCTTC
TRBV5-6	TRBJ2-7	TRBD2	NA	CASSLRGRGRHYEQYF	TGTGCCAGCAGCTTGAGAGGGCGGGGGAGACACTACGAGCAGTACTTC
TRBV13	TRBJ2-3	TRBD2	once	CASSSLVYGREWGDTQYF	TGTGCCAGCAGCTCCTTAGTCTACGGGAGGGAGTGGGGAGATACGCAGTATTTT
TRBV28	TRBJ2-3	TRBD2	NA	CASSPSLGLADTDTQYF	TGTGCCAGCAGTCCCTCACTGGGACTAGCGGACACAGATACGCAGTATTTT
TRBV12-3/TRBV12-4	TRBJ1-2	NA	few	CASSLFGTSGYTF	TGTGCCAGCAGTTTATTTGGGACATCTGGCTACACCTTC
TRBV29-1	TRBJ1-1	NA	NA	CSVYSGIKTEAFF	TGCAGCGTCTATTCAGGGATTAAGACTGAAGCTTTCTTT
TRBV11-3	TRBJ2-2	TRBD2	NA	CASSLGGTSIGELFF	TGTGCCAGCAGCTTAGGCGGGACTAGCATCGGGGAGCTGTTTTTT
TRBV4-1	TRBJ1-5	TRBD1	NA	CASSQGTGVLGQPQHF	TGCGCCAGCAGCCAAGGGACAGGGGTTTTAGGCCAGCCCCAGCATTTT
TRBV5-5	TRBJ2-3	NA	NA	CASSFGLELTDTQYF	TGTGCCAGCAGCTTCGGACTGGAACTCACAGATACGCAGTATTTT
TRBV5-4	TRBJ1-6	NA	few	CASSLGHNSPLHF	TGTGCCAGCAGCTTGGGGCATAATTCACCCCTCCACTTT
TRBV6-4	TRBJ2-1	NA	NA	CASSDSEGSNEQFF	TGTGCCAGCAGTGACTCTGAGGGATCCAATGAGCAGTTCTTC
TRBV28	TRBJ1-1	NA	many	CASSFRGGLAEAFF	TGTGCCAGCAGTTTTAGGGGGGGCTTAGCCGAAGCTTTCTTT